This T cell receptor (beta chain) was found in a study of CD8 T cells in Susac syndrome. Stable or active relapsing-remitting multiple sclerosis, untreated and meeting revised McDonald criteria, defined the controls. Negative isolation was used for CD8+ and CD4+ T cells and FACS enrichment for TEMRA cells. J lost 3 bases, V lost 4 bases, and 11 bases had no gene match. CDR3 size: 16 residues. Reverse transcription of about 0.45 to 1 ug RNA was carried out with random hexamers. Amplification of TCR beta CDR3 used immunoSEQ multiplex PCR across 54 Vbeta and 13 Jbeta. TCRdb re-derived calls from the immunoSEQ multiplex PCR reads in MiXCR, one entry per CDR3 protein. This sample has 250,000 to 300,000 distinct CDR3 sequences; around 89% occur once, and the top ten carry 0.18%.

The receptor comes from a human donor with multiple sclerosis. Material for sequencing was CD8+ T cells from PBMCs. This chain connects TRBV23-1 to TRBJ2-5; 7 bases map to TRBD2. TRBV23-1 has ORF status, its function being uncertain. The CDR3 here is CASSLPEAGTKETQYF. The CDR3 coding sequence is TGCGCCAGCAGTCTTCCCGAGGCAGGGACTAAAGAGACCCAGTACTTC.